The TCR beta chain under discussion was sequenced for a study of CD8+CD57+ T cells in acquired aplastic anemia. CDR3 and TCR beta VDJ profiling relied on genomic DNA as the template. MiXCR was run by TCRdb on the reads, yielding one entry per CDR3 protein. The sample shows hundreds of thousands of distinct CDR3 sequences, 65% to 80% of them seen only once. V was clipped by 0 bases and J by 9 bases, with 12 bases between them. The germline gives CDR1 GTSNPN, CDR2 SVGIG (reference sequence). The CDR3 runs 13 residues. This clonotype appeared many times. What it binds is not known. Study-level points and caveats: Patients and controls were found to share some 30 CD8+ CDR3 sequences.

The sequence derives from a human donor in good health, serving as a control. The chain combines TRBV30 with TRBJ2-1; D is uncertain. Material: sorted CD4+, CD8+, or CD8+CD57+ T cells (not recorded which) from PBMCs. The CDR3 DNA reads as TGTGCCTGGAGTGTTGGAAGGGTGGCTGAGCAGTTCTTC. It yields the protein CAWSVGRVAEQFF.